The sequence of this T cell receptor (beta chain) was determined in a study of CD8+CD57+ T cells in acquired aplastic anemia. Background on the study: The mean DNA yield obtained from sorted CD4+ and CD8+ cells came to about 3 ug.

Genomic DNA served as template for TCR beta VDJ and CDR3 profiling. TCRdb reanalysed the reads using MiXCR and keeps one entry per CDR3 protein. The table has roughly 260,000 distinct CDR3 sequences, about 44% seen once. General study results and limits: The study found no significant CD8+ Simpson's diversity difference between patients and controls.

As for this clonotype: The target antigen is unknown.

The germline V gene has CDR1 SGHKS and CDR2 YYEKEE (reference sequence). V gave up 2 bases and J gave up 4 bases; unmatched junction bases: 18. The CDR3 has 19 amino acids. For sequencing, patients were chosen who had shown expansion of CD8+CD57+ cells by flow cytometry. As a group, the patients uniformly had severe acquired aplastic anemia. This chain joins TRBV5-5 and TRBJ1-1, with 9 nucleotides matching TRBD1. The sample was sorted CD4+, CD8+, or CD8+CD57+ T cells (not recorded which) from PBMCs. The sequence derives from a human donor with aplastic anemia. The CDR3 sequence is CASSFRPLGQGILGTEAFF. The CDR3 DNA is TGTGCCAGCAGCTTTAGGCCCTTGGGACAGGGTATTTTGGGCACTGAAGCTTTCTTT.